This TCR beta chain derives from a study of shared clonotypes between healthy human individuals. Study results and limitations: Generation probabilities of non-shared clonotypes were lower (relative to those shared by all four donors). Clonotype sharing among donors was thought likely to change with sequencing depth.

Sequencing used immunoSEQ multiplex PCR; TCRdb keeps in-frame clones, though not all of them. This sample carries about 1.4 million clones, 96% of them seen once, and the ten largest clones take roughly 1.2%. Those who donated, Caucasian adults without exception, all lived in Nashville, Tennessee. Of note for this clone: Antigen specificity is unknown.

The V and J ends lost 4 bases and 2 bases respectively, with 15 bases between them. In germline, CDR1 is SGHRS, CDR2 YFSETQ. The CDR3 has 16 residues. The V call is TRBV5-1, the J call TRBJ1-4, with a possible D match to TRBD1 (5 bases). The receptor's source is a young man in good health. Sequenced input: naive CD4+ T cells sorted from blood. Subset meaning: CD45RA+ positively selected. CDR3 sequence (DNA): TGCGCCAGCAGCCTTGGGGCAGATTTCACTAATGAAAAACTGTTTTTT. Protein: CASSLGADFTNEKLFF.